This T cell receptor beta chain was sequenced in a study of cytomegalovirus exposure and HLA in healthy donors. Findings of the study overall: Associated with HLA alleles at 0.05 false discovery rate in a later analysis were around 17,000 TCR beta sequences.

From germline, CDR1 is SGHTA and CDR2 FQGNSA. There are 14 residues in the CDR3. The V gene lost 0 bases and the J gene lost 0 bases, with 6 bases spanning the gap. On this clone itself: Its cognate antigen is unknown.

With 60 Vbeta and 13 Jbeta primers, the PCR was carried out. Data came from immunoSEQ multiplex PCR; TCRdb stores just in-frame clones and leaves some out. The table lists 120,000 to 150,000 clones, roughly 81% of them singletons. The rearrangement joins TRBV7-2 to TRBJ2-7; D is possibly TRBD2 (5 bases). The clonotype comes from a female donor in good health and CMV-seronegative. The sequencing sample was made of PBMCs. This CDR3 reads CASSLAGSSYEQYF. The CDR3 DNA reads as TGTGCCAGCAGCTTAGCGGGGAGCTCCTACGAGCAGTACTTC.